The 14 T cell receptor beta chains reported below all come from one sample, sequenced in a study of beta chain features in type 1 diabetes. Every bit of the isolated RNA underwent reverse transcription, so sequencing read expressed TCRB transcripts. Data came from immunoSEQ multiplex PCR; TCRdb stores just in-frame clones and leaves some out. Of 300,000 to 450,000 clones listed, about 18% were seen once; the top ten hold 0.044%. Specimen: naive CD4+ T cells from blood. The receptor source for this set is a woman in her late teens or twenties in good health.

The CDR3 coding sequence is TGTGCCAGTAGGCCCCTAGCGGGAGGCCACAATGAGCAGTTCTTC. It is translated as CASRPLAGGHNEQFF. V usage is TRBV19 and J usage is TRBJ2-1, with 11 positions matching TRBD2. V was clipped by 6 bases and J by 5 bases; unmatched bases: 6. The CDR3 covers 15 residues. The germline V gene encodes CDR1 LNHDA and CDR2 SQIVND (reference sequence).

The rearrangement uses TRBV9 and TRBJ2-3, with D perhaps matching TRBD1 (6 bases). The CDR3 covers 17 residues. Germline values: CDR1 SGDLS, CDR2 YYNGEE. The V end lost 0 bases, the J end lost 3 bases, and 17 bases lay between the germline ends. For the CDR3, the DNA is TGTGCCAGCAGCGTAGTCGAAGGGCAAGGGGGTACAGATACGCAGTATTTT. Protein sequence: CASSVVEGQGGTDTQYF.

This chain links TRBV5-1 with TRBJ2-1; D is undetermined. Germline-derived CDR1 and CDR2 are SGHRS and YFSETQ. CDR3 length: 11 amino acids. Trimming pared 4 bases from V and 5 bases from J, leaving 4 bases between. In nucleotides, the CDR3 is TGCGCCAGCAGCCCTCACAATGAGCAGTTCTTC. It is translated as CASSPHNEQFF.

The V and J genes are TRBV4-2 and TRBJ1-4; TRBD1 matches 9 bases. V dropped 1 base and J dropped 7; count of bases not matched to a gene: 1. The germline gives CDR1 LGHNA, CDR2 YNFKEQ. CDR3 length equals 14 residues. The CDR3 DNA reads TGTGCCAGCAGCCAAGGACAGGGGGTTGAAAAACTGTTTTTT. It specifies CASSQGQGVEKLFF.

This chain links TRBV9 with TRBJ1-3, with unresolved D. The germline V and J ends were trimmed by 4 bases and 0 bases, with 14 bases remaining between them. The CDR3 sequence is 16 residues long. The V gene's germline CDR1 is SGDLS and CDR2 YYNGEE. CDR3 amino acids: CASSLSDGGSGNTIYF. CDR3 in DNA: TGTGCCAGCAGCCTTTCAGACGGAGGCTCTGGAAACACCATATATTTT. Based on the CDR3 plus reference TRBV9 and TRBJ1-3, the full variable domain is DSGVTQTPKHLITATGQRVTLRCSPRSGDLSVYWYQQSLDQGLQFLIQYYNGEERAKGNILERFSAQQFPDLHSELNLSSLELGDSALYFCASSLSDGGSGNTIYFGEGSWLTVV.

The genes are TRBV6-1 and TRBJ2-4; 7 nucleotides align to TRBD1. Germline CDR1 reads MNHNS; CDR2 reads SASEGT. This CDR3 is 14 amino acids long. V lost 5 bases to trimming and J lost 6 bases; unmatched junction nucleotides: 7. In DNA, the CDR3 is TGTGCCAGCAGTAGACAGGGAGCACCAAACATTCAGTACTTC. It encodes CASSRQGAPNIQYF.

This clone has ten or more counts. At one boundary the junction diverges from the germline segment, which might be a read error. J is TRBJ2-7 and V is TRBV13; 11 bases align to TRBD2. This CDR3 comprises 12 residues. Per germline, CDR1 PRHDT and CDR2 FYEKMQ (reference sequence). The CDR3 bases are TGTGCCAGCGCGCTAGCGGGAGGCGGGCTGGACTTC. This codes for CASALAGGGLDF.

The chain has TRBV29-1 and TRBJ2-3; D possibly corresponds to TRBD2 (6 bases). The germline V and J ends were trimmed by 5 bases and 5 bases, with 8 bases remaining between them. CDR3 length equals 11 residues. Germline loops: CDR1 SQVTM, CDR2 ANQGSEA. For the CDR3, the DNA is TGCAGCGTTCTGGGAGGAGATACGCAGTATTTT. Its protein is CSVLGGDTQYF.

This clone was seen once. The rearrangement uses TRBV6-5 and TRBJ1-5; no reliable D call. Trimming took off 8 bases at V and 1 base at J, with 12 bases between the two ends. From germline, CDR1 is MNHEY and CDR2 SVGAGI. CDR3 length: 14 residues. The CDR3 region has the DNA TGTGCCAGCTCCATGGAGAGGAGCAATCAGCCCCAGCATTTT. It specifies CASSMERSNQPQHF.

This clone was picked up a small number of times. The chain recombines TRBV2 with TRBJ2-1; D is perhaps TRBD2 (6 bases). The CDR3 runs 15 residues. Germline V gene lookup returns CDR1 SNHLY and CDR2 FYNNEI. V shed 4 bases and J shed 2 bases, with 12 bases lying between them. The CDR3 loop is CASSVGGGPYNEQFF. Here the CDR3 DNA reads TGTGCCAGCAGTGTGGGGGGAGGCCCCTACAATGAGCAGTTCTTC. Complete variable domain (other parts from reference TRBV2 and TRBJ2-1): EPEVTQTPSHQVTQMGQEVILRCVPISNHLYFYWYRQILGQKVEFLVSFYNNEISEKSEIFDDQFSVERPDGSNFTLKIRSTKLEDSAMYFCASSVGGGPYNEQFFGPGTRLTVL.

V is TRBV7-9 and J is TRBJ2-1, with 7 positions matching TRBD1. The CDR3 totals 16 residues. Germline V gene data show CDR1 as SEHNR and CDR2 as FQNEAQ (reference sequence). Trimming took 1 base from V and 6 from J; bases not matched to a gene: 9. This CDR3 is CASSLDNYSGGNEQFF. Written as DNA, the CDR3 is TGTGCCAGCAGCTTAGACAATTATTCAGGGGGCAATGAGCAGTTCTTC.

The chain employs TRBV30 and TRBJ2-3; 7 nucleotides line up with TRBD1. The germline gives CDR1 GTSNPN, CDR2 SVGIG (reference sequence). V shed 2 bases and J 0 bases; nucleotides not matched to a gene: 11. The CDR3 covers 17 residues. The CDR3 DNA sequence: TGTGCCTGGAGTTCACTACGGACAGGTACTAGCACAGATACGCAGTATTTT. This codes for CAWSSLRTGTSTDTQYF.

CDR3 amino acids: CASSSRAGNYEQYF. In DNA form, the CDR3 reads TGTGCCAGTAGTTCCCGTGCAGGGAACTACGAGCAGTACTTC. This sequence joins TRBV19 and TRBJ2-7, with D tentatively TRBD1 (5 bases). V was shortened by 5 bases and J by 3 bases, with 14 bases between the two germline ends. Germline V gene data show CDR1 as LNHDA and CDR2 as SQIVND (reference sequence). This CDR3 region has 14 residues.

The chain has TRBV29-1 and TRBJ1-2, with D possibly matching TRBD1 (5 bases). Trimming shortened V by 2 bases and J by 5 bases, and 15 bases separated the two germline ends. Germline lookup yields CDR1 SQVTM and CDR2 ANQGSEA. The CDR3 contains 14 residues. CDR3 DNA: TGCAGCGTTGAAAACCCCGGGGGGGGTTATGGCTACACCTTC. Translation: CSVENPGGGYGYTF.